The source of this T cell receptor beta chain is a study of vaccination and CD4 T cells after COVID-19. Study-level background: Overlapping spike pools from SARS-CoV-2 and HCoV-NL63, HCoV-OC43 and HCoV-229E served as culture stimuli.

At the Johns Hopkins FTIC core, DNA taken from cultured CD4+ T cells was sequenced by way of the Oncomine TCR Beta short-read assay. Investigators isolated genomic DNA from cultured CD4+ T cells. Each CDR3 protein is one row after TCRdb ran MiXCR on the PCR reads. The sample has 16,000 or so distinct CDR3 sequences, about two fifths seen once. Treatment given: approximately 11-day PBMC culture with coronavirus spike peptide pools or control peptides (ViraFEST assay). Remarks on this clonotype: Antigen specificity is unknown.

Per the germline V gene, CDR1 is MNHNS and CDR2 is SASEGT. The CDR3 covers 15 residues. V was cut by 3 bases and J by 0 bases, with 11 bases left in between. The V gene is TRBV6-1, the J gene TRBJ1-1; TRBD1 might be the D (5 bases). The sequenced sample was CD4+ T cells from blood, cultured in vitro, obtained after SARS-CoV-2 vaccination. This receptor was taken from a human donor who had recovered from COVID-19. Here the CDR3 DNA reads TGTGCCAGCAGTGACCCGGGACCCCTGAACACTGAAGCTTTCTTT. Protein: CASSDPGPLNTEAFF.